The source of this T cell receptor beta chain is a study of T cells expressing NK-cell markers. TCRdb reworked the 5' RACE reads into one entry per CDR3 protein, no DNA. This repertoire includes about 260,000 distinct CDR3 sequences. To note about this clonotype: The target antigen is unknown.

This CDR3 has 13 amino acids. General study findings and limits: In about 6 donors, dominant CD3+CD56+NKG2C+ clones formed about 1.0-8% of CD8+ cells.

Material: blood T cells: a sorted CD56 or NKG2C T cell subset, CD4+ or CD8+ T cells, or bulk PBMC T cells (not recorded which). The V and J genes are TRBV12-3 or TRBV12-4 and TRBJ2-5; no DNA is available, so the TRBD1 call from TCRdb remains unchecked. This TCR was recovered from a man between 18 and 29 years old in good health. This CDR3 is CASSLLREPPKYF.